This note documents a single T cell receptor beta chain sequence. Its cognate antigen is unknown. The sample is drawn from a study of cytomegalovirus exposure and HLA in healthy donors. The study's findings and limits: Among the sequence variants, a highly shared cluster was likely an artifact of sequencing. Follow-up analysis found HLA locus-dependent TCR association rates, highest for DRB1 and lowest for HLA-C.

Germline CDR1 and CDR2: PRHDT and FYEKMQ (reference sequence). V gave up 4 bases and J gave up 5 bases, with 15 bases separating them. The CDR3 has 14 amino acids. Researchers ran the PCR with 60 Vbeta and 13 Jbeta primers. Original handling: Approximately 73 million unique TCR beta chains, 9 million to 12 million shared, were counted in a later analysis. Profiling relied on immunoSEQ multiplex PCR, and the TCRdb table lists in-frame clones only, not all of them. The V and J calls and clone size are taken from that table; D and trimming were inferred from the DNA. Of 130,000 to 150,000 clones in the sample, around 72% were seen once.

Sequenced material: PBMCs. The chain carries TRBV13 and TRBJ2-7, with a weak D call TRBD2 (6 bases). This TCR came from a man aged 40-49 years in good health and CMV-seronegative. CDR3: CASSSGLAADEQYF. The CDR3 region has the DNA TGTGCCAGCAGCTCGGGACTGGCGGCGGACGAGCAGTACTTC.